This T cell receptor (beta chain) was sequenced in a study of blood T cell repertoires in COVID-19. As for the study in general: In each case, the material was cDNA or gDNA derived from T cells, B-cell-depleted T cells, or PBMCs.

Authors' processing steps: The authors estimated nucleated cell counts from reference gene primer amplification. Repertoires were generated with immunoSEQ multiplex PCR, while TCRdb's copy carries only in-frame clones and drops some. The D gene and trimming were derived from the DNA, and the V and J assignments and clone size from that table. The profile shows approximately 240,000 clones, about nine tenths of them singletons. CDR3 length: 14 residues. Germline CDR1 and CDR2: SQVTM and ANQGSEA. V was shortened by 2 bases and J by 5 bases, with 16 bases between the two germline ends. The rearrangement uses TRBV29-1 and TRBJ2-7, with D perhaps TRBD1 (6 bases). Sequencing was done on a sample of PBMCs or T cells enriched from blood (not recorded which). The clonotype originates from a woman in her twenties or thirties with acute COVID-19. For the CDR3, the DNA is TGCAGCGTTGAACCCGACAGGTCCATCCACGAGCAGTACTTC. Encoded protein: CSVEPDRSIHEQYF.